The 17 T cell receptor beta chains below were found in one sample sequenced in a study of blood T cells in healthy people across ages. Through a sample-barcoded 5' primer and a J-beta primer mix, a second PCR was run for 7 to 11 cycles. TCRdb reprocessed the 5' RACE reads via MiXCR and lists one record per CDR3 protein. The table records 1.5 million to 2 million distinct CDR3 sequences, 28% of them present only once. Sequenced: blood. The receptor source for this set is a woman in her 30s in good health.

The chain recombines TRBV12-3 or TRBV12-4 with TRBJ2-3; 9 nucleotides match TRBD2. Unmatched junction bases numbered 6, after V lost 3 bases and J lost 5 bases. The CDR3 consists of 15 residues. The CDR3 nucleotides read TGTGCCAGCAGTTTTGACGGCGGGGGGGGAGATACGCAGTATTTT. Its protein is CASSFDGGGGDTQYF.

This clonotype has just a few counts. The chain carries TRBV12-3 or TRBV12-4 and TRBJ2-5; D tentatively reads TRBD1 or TRBD2 (7 bases each). The CDR3 runs to 14 residues. V lost 3 bases, J lost 5 bases, and 13 bases lay in between. The CDR3 region has the DNA TGTGCCAGCAGTTTGCAGGGGGGGTGGGAGACCCAGTACTTC. It is translated as CASSLQGGWETQYF.

CDR3 protein: CASRLSGARYGYTF. DNA for the CDR3: TGTGCCAGCAGACTATCGGGGGCCCGCTATGGCTACACCTTC. This chain joins TRBV27 and TRBJ1-2; tentative D call: TRBD1 (6 bases). This CDR3 has 14 amino acids. Germline V gives CDR1 MNHEY, CDR2 SMNVEV (reference sequence). Trimming stripped 6 bases from V and 4 bases from J, with 15 bases between.

The chain uses TRBV3-1 and TRBJ1-2; 8 nucleotides match TRBD1. V lost 2 bases and J lost 3; bases outside the gene matches: 8. Germline V gives CDR1 LGHDT, CDR2 YNNKEL (reference sequence). This CDR3 has 16 residues. Here the CDR3 reads CASSQRRGQGYYGYTF. In DNA, the CDR3 is TGTGCCAGCAGCCAACGGCGTGGACAGGGATACTATGGCTACACCTTC.

This clonotype has just one count. A much larger clone lies a single base off, so this may be a read error. V usage is TRBV30 and J usage is TRBJ2-4, with D uncertain. CDR3 length: 15 amino acids. Per the germline V gene, CDR1 is GTSNPN and CDR2 is SVGIG (reference sequence). Trimming cost V 2 bases and J 13 bases, with 24 bases left between them. This CDR3 reads CAWSPSIFSYNEQYF. DNA for the CDR3: TGTGCCTGGAGTCCATCCATTTTCTCCTACAATGAGCAGTACTTC.

The rearrangement joins TRBV20-1 to TRBJ2-7; 8 bases match TRBD1. The CDR3 length is 12 residues. The germline V gene encodes CDR1 DFQATT and CDR2 SNEGSKA (reference sequence). CDR3 loop: CIAPGQGYEQYF. The CDR3 DNA follows: TGCATTGCCCCCGGACAGGGATACGAGCAGTACTTC.

This clonotype has more than one count but fewer than ten. This chain uses TRBV14 with TRBJ1-1, with D possibly TRBD1 on 6 matching bases. This CDR3 has 16 residues. In germline, CDR1 is SGHDN, CDR2 FVKESK. With 4 bases removed from V and 0 bases from J, the gap between germline ends came to 15 bases. The CDR3 region is CASSPVRTALNTEAFF. The CDR3 DNA reads TGTGCCAGCAGCCCCGTCCGGACAGCTTTGAACACTGAAGCTTTCTTT.

The V and J genes are TRBV27 and TRBJ2-1, with TRBD2 identical over 10 bases. Germline-derived CDR1 and CDR2 are MNHEY and SMNVEV (reference sequence). J gave up 6 bases and V 5 bases, and 4 bases lay outside the gene matches. This CDR3 spans 14 amino acids. CDR3 sequence reads: CASSPIAGGNEQFF. CDR3 coding DNA: TGTGCCAGCAGTCCGATAGCGGGAGGCAATGAGCAGTTCTTC.

This clonotype was detected a few times. This chain uses TRBV5-1 with TRBJ2-7; D may be TRBD1 or TRBD2 (5 bases each). Trimming pared 3 bases from V and 0 bases from J, leaving 13 bases between. Germline CDR1 and CDR2: SGHRS and YFSETQ. This CDR3 has 15 residues. CDR3 loop: CASSSGTADSYEQYF. In DNA, the CDR3 is TGCGCCAGCAGCTCTGGGACGGCAGACTCCTACGAGCAGTACTTC.

This clonotype was picked up a small number of times. The rearrangement links TRBV4-1 to TRBJ2-3; 9 positions match TRBD2. Germline V lookup: CDR1 MGHRA, CDR2 YSYEKL. This CDR3 contains 18 residues. The V and J ends lost 0 bases and 5 bases, in that order; junction bases with no gene match: 12. CDR3 DNA sequence: TGCGCCAGCAGCCAAGATGAGCGGGGGGCCGCTCAGGGAGATACGCAGTATTTT. Amino acids: CASSQDERGAAQGDTQYF.

Comment on this clonotype: This may arise from a read error, as a much more abundant clone is one base away. The chain is built from TRBV5-1 and TRBJ2-1; tentatively, D is TRBD2 (6 bases). The J call may be wrong; the DNA end is better matched by TRBJ2-7. The CDR3 runs to 15 residues. Germline CDR1 is SGHRS and CDR2 is YFSETQ. CDR3 DNA sequence: TGCGCCAGCAGCCCCAGGACCCTTAGCGGAAGTGAGCAGTACTTC. This sequence encodes CASSPRTLSGSEQYF.

There are many counts of this clonotype. The chain joins TRBV5-1 to TRBJ1-2; the D is unclear. The germline V and J ends were trimmed by 6 bases and 0 bases, with 15 bases remaining between them. The CDR3 consists of 15 residues. Germline CDR1 and CDR2: SGHRS and YFSETQ. Written as DNA, the CDR3 is TGCGCCAGCATCCCTGGAGTCTATTCTAACTATGGCTACACCTTC. Its translation is CASIPGVYSNYGYTF.

This clonotype occurred a few times. The chain recombines TRBV11-2 with TRBJ2-1; D gene unclear. V was shortened by 0 bases and J by 9 bases, with 9 bases between the two germline ends. The CDR3 runs 13 residues. From germline, CDR1 is SGHAT and CDR2 FQNNGV. CDR3 amino acids: CASSLDQSPEQFF. The CDR3 DNA sequence: TGTGCCAGCAGCTTAGATCAATCCCCTGAGCAGTTCTTC.

This clonotype has only a few counts. The chain has TRBV20-1 and TRBJ2-3; 8 bases map to TRBD1. This CDR3 comprises 16 residues. CDR1 DFQATT and CDR2 SNEGSKA come from the germline V gene (reference sequence). V was clipped by 5 bases and J by 3 bases; unmatched bases: 13. CDR3 in DNA: TGCAGTGCTTCCGTGGGGGCAGGGGGCTTGACAGATACGCAGTATTTT. Protein sequence: CSASVGAGGLTDTQYF.

This sequence joins TRBV6-4 and TRBJ2-7, with a possible D match to TRBD2 (6 bases). CDR3 length: 17 amino acids. V was trimmed by 7 bases and J by 3 bases, leaving 25 bases between them. From germline, CDR1 is MRHNA and CDR2 SNTAGT. CDR3 in amino acids: CASIYWRGTRRFYEQYF. CDR3 nucleotide sequence: TGTGCCAGCATCTATTGGCGCGGGACCAGGAGGTTCTACGAGCAGTACTTC.

This clonotype showed up many times. V and J are TRBV6-6 and TRBJ2-6; the D gene is possibly TRBD2 (6 bases). The germline V and J ends were trimmed by 2 bases and 6 bases, with 11 bases remaining between them. Per germline, CDR1 MNHNY and CDR2 SVGAGI (reference sequence). The CDR3 loop spans 15 amino acids. CDR3 region: CASSYRSGEANVLTF. The CDR3 DNA follows: TGTGCCAGCAGTTACCGATCGGGGGAGGCCAACGTCCTGACTTTC.

In the case of this clonotype: One end of the junction fails to match germline, which may point to a read error. The chain combines TRBV7-2 with TRBJ1-1; 7 bases match TRBD1. This CDR3 comprises 13 residues. CDR1 and CDR2 from the germline V gene are SGHTA and FQGNSA. The CDR3 region has the DNA TGTGCCAGCCAACAGGGGATGAACATTGAAGCTTTCTTT. Translating it yields CASQQGMNIEAFF.